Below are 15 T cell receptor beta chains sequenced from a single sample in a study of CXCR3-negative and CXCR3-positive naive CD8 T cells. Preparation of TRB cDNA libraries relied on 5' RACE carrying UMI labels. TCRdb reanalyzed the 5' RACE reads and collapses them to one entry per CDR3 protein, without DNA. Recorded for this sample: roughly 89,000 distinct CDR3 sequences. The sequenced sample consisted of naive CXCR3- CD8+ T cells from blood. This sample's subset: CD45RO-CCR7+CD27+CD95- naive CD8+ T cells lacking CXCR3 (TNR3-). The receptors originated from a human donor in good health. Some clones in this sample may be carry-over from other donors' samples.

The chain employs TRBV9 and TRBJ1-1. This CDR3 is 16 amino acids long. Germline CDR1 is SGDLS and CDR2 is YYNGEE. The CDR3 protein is CASSPRGLPEDTEAFF.

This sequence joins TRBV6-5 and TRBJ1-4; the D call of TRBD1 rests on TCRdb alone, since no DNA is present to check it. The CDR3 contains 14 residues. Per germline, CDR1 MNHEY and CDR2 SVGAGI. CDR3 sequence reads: CASSRDRADEKLFF.

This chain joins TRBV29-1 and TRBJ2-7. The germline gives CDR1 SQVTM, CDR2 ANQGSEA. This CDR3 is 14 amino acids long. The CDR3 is CSVEDPDRSYEQYF.

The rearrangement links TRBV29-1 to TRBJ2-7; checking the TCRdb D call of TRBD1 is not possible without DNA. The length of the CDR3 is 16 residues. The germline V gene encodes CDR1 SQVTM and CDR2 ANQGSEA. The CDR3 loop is CSVEGGTGAVVYEQYF.

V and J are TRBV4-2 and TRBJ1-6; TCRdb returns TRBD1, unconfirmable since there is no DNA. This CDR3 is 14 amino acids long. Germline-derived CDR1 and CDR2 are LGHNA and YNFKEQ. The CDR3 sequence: CASSQEAGNSPLHF.

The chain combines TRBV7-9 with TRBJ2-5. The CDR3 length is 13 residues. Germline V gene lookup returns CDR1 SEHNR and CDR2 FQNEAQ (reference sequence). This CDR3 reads CASSGAGQETQYF.

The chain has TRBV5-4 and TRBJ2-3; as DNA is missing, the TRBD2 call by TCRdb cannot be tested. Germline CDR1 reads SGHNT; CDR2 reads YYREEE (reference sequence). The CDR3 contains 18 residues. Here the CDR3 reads CASSGGLAGAYSTDTQYF.

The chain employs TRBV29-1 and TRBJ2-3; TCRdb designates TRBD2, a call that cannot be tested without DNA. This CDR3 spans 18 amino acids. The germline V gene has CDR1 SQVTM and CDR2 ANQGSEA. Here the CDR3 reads CSVDYWGELAGRTDTQYF.

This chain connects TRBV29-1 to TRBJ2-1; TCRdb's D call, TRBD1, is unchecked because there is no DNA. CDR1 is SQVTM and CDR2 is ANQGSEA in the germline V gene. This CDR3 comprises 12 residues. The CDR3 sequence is CSVQGNYNEQFF.

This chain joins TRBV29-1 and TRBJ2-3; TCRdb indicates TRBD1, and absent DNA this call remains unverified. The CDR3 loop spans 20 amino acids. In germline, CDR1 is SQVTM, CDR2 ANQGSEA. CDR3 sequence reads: CSVELVTGVSAEASPGTQYF.

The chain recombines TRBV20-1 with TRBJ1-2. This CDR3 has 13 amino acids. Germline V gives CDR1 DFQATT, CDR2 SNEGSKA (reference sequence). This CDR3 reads CSARDNGIYGYTF.

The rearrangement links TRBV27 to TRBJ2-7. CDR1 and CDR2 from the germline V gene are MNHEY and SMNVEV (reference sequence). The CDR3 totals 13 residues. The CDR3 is CASMSRGSYEQYF.

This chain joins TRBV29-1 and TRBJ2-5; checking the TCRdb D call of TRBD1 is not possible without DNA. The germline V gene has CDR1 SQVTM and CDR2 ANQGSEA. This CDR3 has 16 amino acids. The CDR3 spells CSARDSVSGGHWTQYF.

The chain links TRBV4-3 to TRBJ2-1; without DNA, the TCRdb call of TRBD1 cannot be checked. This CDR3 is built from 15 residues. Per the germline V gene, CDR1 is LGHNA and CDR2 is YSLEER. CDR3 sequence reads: CASSQDRGTVGEQFF.

This CDR3 reads CASSSDFTDTQYF. The rearrangement uses TRBV28 and TRBJ2-3. Germline V gives CDR1 MDHEN, CDR2 SYDVKM. This CDR3 is 13 amino acids long.